A selection of T cell receptor beta chains follows, all from one sample in a study of cytomegalovirus exposure and HLA in healthy donors. TCRdb keeps only in-frame clones here, not all; method: immunoSEQ multiplex PCR. The repertoire holds around 150,000 clones, with about 89% as singletons. The sequencing sample was made of PBMCs. The receptors stem from a woman under 30 in good health and CMV-seropositive. The CDR3 runs from the conserved cysteine through the conserved F or W. Fields, in order: CDR3 protein, CDR3 DNA, D gene, CDR3 length, V gene, J gene, clone size. D genes are given only for firm matches. Expanded clones are given a class, and other clones once, few, many or no size at all.

CDR3 protein: CASSLVGEAFF
CDR3 DNA: TGTGCCAGCAGCTTAGTCGGTGAAGCTTTCTTT
D gene: .
CDR3 length: 11
V gene: TRBV13
J gene: TRBJ1-1
clone size: .

CDR3 protein: CASSLAGAQETQYF
CDR3 DNA: TGTGCCAGCAGCTTAGCAGGGGCTCAAGAGACCCAGTACTTC
D gene: .
CDR3 length: 14
V gene: TRBV7-2
J gene: TRBJ2-5
clone size: once

CDR3 protein: CSAIQGPTQYF
CDR3 DNA: TGCAGTGCTATACAGGGTCCTACGCAGTATTTT
D gene: .
CDR3 length: 11
V gene: TRBV20-1
J gene: TRBJ2-3
clone size: .

CDR3 protein: CASSEAGQGLAGELFF
CDR3 DNA: TGTGCCAGCAGTGAAGCGGGACAGGGATTGGCCGGGGAGCTGTTTTTT
D gene: TRBD1
CDR3 length: 16
V gene: TRBV6-1
J gene: TRBJ2-2
clone size: once

CDR3 protein: CASSPGQDPNEQFF
CDR3 DNA: TGTGCCAGCAGTCCCGGACAGGACCCCAATGAGCAGTTCTTC
D gene: TRBD1
CDR3 length: 14
V gene: TRBV27
J gene: TRBJ2-1
clone size: .

CDR3 protein: CASSPGTGGQQPQHF
CDR3 DNA: TGCGCCAGCAGCCCCGGGACAGGGGGCCAACAGCCCCAGCATTTT
D gene: TRBD1
CDR3 length: 15
V gene: TRBV5-1
J gene: TRBJ1-5
clone size: few

CDR3 protein: CAWSTGGGLYNEQFF
CDR3 DNA: TGTGCCTGGAGTACTGGGGGGGGGCTGTACAATGAGCAGTTCTTC
D gene: .
CDR3 length: 15
V gene: TRBV30
J gene: TRBJ2-1
clone size: .

CDR3 protein: CASSQGARGADTQYF
CDR3 DNA: TGCGCCAGCAGCCAAGGCGCCAGGGGTGCCGATACGCAGTATTTT
D gene: .
CDR3 length: 15
V gene: TRBV4-1
J gene: TRBJ2-3
clone size: .

CDR3 protein: CASSEGGSYEQYF
CDR3 DNA: TGTGCCAGCAGCGAGGGAGGCTCCTACGAGCAGTACTTC
D gene: .
CDR3 length: 13
V gene: TRBV9
J gene: TRBJ2-7
clone size: .

CDR3 protein: CASSYRGGDQPQHF
CDR3 DNA: TGTGCCAGCAGTTATAGAGGGGGGGATCAGCCCCAGCATTTT
D gene: .
CDR3 length: 14
V gene: TRBV6-6
J gene: TRBJ1-5
clone size: .

CDR3 protein: CASSSQGVSPQHF
CDR3 DNA: TGTGCCAGCAGCTCCCAGGGTGTATCGCCCCAGCATTTT
D gene: .
CDR3 length: 13
V gene: TRBV7-9
J gene: TRBJ1-5
clone size: .

CDR3 protein: CASSLNPAGFNNSPLHF
CDR3 DNA: TGCGCCAGCAGCTTGAATCCCGCAGGGTTTAATAATTCACCCCTCCACTTT
D gene: .
CDR3 length: 17
V gene: TRBV5-1
J gene: TRBJ1-6
clone size: .

CDR3 protein: CASGLGALPHEQYF
CDR3 DNA: TGTGCTAGTGGTTTGGGCGCCCTACCACACGAGCAGTACTTC
D gene: .
CDR3 length: 14
V gene: TRBV12-5
J gene: TRBJ2-7
clone size: .

CDR3 protein: CASGGTSGIYEQYF
CDR3 DNA: TGTGCCAGTGGGGGGACTAGCGGGATCTACGAGCAGTACTTC
D gene: TRBD2
CDR3 length: 14
V gene: TRBV11-3
J gene: TRBJ2-7
clone size: .

CDR3 protein: CASSPGHGVLLRELFF
CDR3 DNA: TGCGCCAGCAGCCCAGGTCACGGGGTCCTTTTGCGGGAGCTGTTTTTT
D gene: .
CDR3 length: 16
V gene: TRBV4-1
J gene: TRBJ2-2
clone size: .

CDR3 protein: CASSEKAGLAGLRNTQYF
CDR3 DNA: TGTGCCAGCAGTGAGAAGGCGGGACTAGCGGGGCTACGGAATACGCAGTATTTT
D gene: TRBD2
CDR3 length: 18
V gene: TRBV2
J gene: TRBJ2-3
clone size: .

CDR3 protein: CASSADRVGYTF
CDR3 DNA: TGTGCCAGCAGCGCTGACAGGGTTGGCTACACCTTC
D gene: TRBD1
CDR3 length: 12
V gene: TRBV9
J gene: TRBJ1-2
clone size: .